This passage covers 26 T cell receptor beta chains from one sample sequenced in a study of OX40 agonist ivuxolimab in advanced cancers. TCRdb keeps only in-frame clones here, not all; method: immunoSEQ multiplex PCR. This sample carries tens of thousands of clones, around 90% of them seen once, and the ten largest clones take about 2.4%. Sample: CD4+ or CD8+ T cells sorted from blood, taken in a trial of the OX40 agonist ivuxolimab. These receptors were obtained from an adult with an advanced solid tumor such as melanoma, head and neck, liver or kidney cancer.

The chain employs TRBV4-1 and TRBJ1-2; D gene ambiguous. The CDR3 runs to 15 residues. Germline loops: CDR1 MGHRA, CDR2 YSYEKL. The V end was cut by 1 base, the J end by 7 bases, with 16 bases between. The CDR3 DNA reads TGCGCCAGCAGCCAAGCGGGCAGGCTGGGGAGTGGCTACACCTTC. This codes for CASSQAGRLGSGYTF.

The chain uses TRBV7-9 and TRBJ2-1, with 8 bases matching TRBD1. V shed 4 bases and J 9 bases; nucleotides not matched to a gene: 11. CDR1 and CDR2 from the germline V gene are SEHNR and FQNEAQ (reference sequence). The CDR3 contains 15 residues. CDR3 loop: CASSSSYDRGGEQFF. The CDR3 DNA follows: TGTGCCAGCAGCTCCAGTTACGACAGGGGCGGTGAGCAGTTCTTC.

This sequence joins TRBV5-6 and TRBJ2-3, with D possibly TRBD2 on 6 matching bases. The germline V gene has CDR1 SGHDT and CDR2 YYEEEE. The CDR3 contains 12 residues. The V end lost 2 bases, the J end lost 8 bases, and 9 bases lay between the germline ends. CDR3: CASSLQEGTQYF. In nucleotides, the CDR3 is TGTGCCAGCAGCTTACAGGAGGGTACGCAGTATTTT.

This rearrangement joins TRBV5-4 to TRBJ2-7; possible D gene TRBD2, 5 bases. Trimming shortened V by 0 bases and J by 6 bases, and 16 bases separated the two germline ends. The V gene's germline CDR1 is SGHNT and CDR2 YYREEE (reference sequence). This CDR3 spans 15 amino acids. CDR3 nucleotide sequence: TGTGCCAGCAGCTTGGACGGTCTCTCGGGGAGCGAGCAGTACTTC. Its translation is CASSLDGLSGSEQYF.

The chain joins TRBV6-6 to TRBJ1-4, with TRBD1 as a possible D gene (5 bases). In germline, CDR1 is MNHNY, CDR2 SVGAGI (reference sequence). The V gene lost 4 bases and the J gene lost 7 bases, with 16 bases spanning the gap. The length of the CDR3 is 15 residues. The CDR3 DNA is TGTGCCAGCAGTTCCTCAGGGATGGAGGGTGAAAAACTGTTTTTT. Translating it yields CASSSSGMEGEKLFF.

This chain links TRBV6-1 with TRBJ1-5; no clear D gene. This CDR3 is built from 16 residues. Germline V CDR1 and CDR2: MNHNS, SASEGT. Trimming took off 3 bases at V and 3 bases at J, with 15 bases between the two ends. This CDR3 reads CASSDLGSGFNQPQHF. The CDR3 DNA reads TGTGCCAGCAGTGATTTGGGCTCGGGTTTCAATCAGCCCCAGCATTTT.

The CDR3 loop reads CASSFATGEGDTQYF. The DNA of the CDR3 is TGCGCCAGCAGCTTTGCGACAGGGGAGGGGGATACGCAGTATTTT. This rearrangement joins TRBV5-1 to TRBJ2-3, with D tentatively TRBD1 (8 bases). This CDR3 contains 15 residues. Germline V CDR1 and CDR2: SGHRS, YFSETQ. V was cut by 2 bases and J by 6 bases, with 16 bases left in between.

This chain joins TRBV30 and TRBJ2-7; possible D gene TRBD1, 6 bases. Germline CDR1 GTSNPN, CDR2 SVGIG (reference sequence). Deletions cut 7 bases from V and 2 bases from J, with 15 bases between. The CDR3 is made up of 13 amino acids. CDR3 coding DNA: TGTGCCTATAATCGGGACACGCCCTACGAGCAGTACTTC. Translating gives CAYNRDTPYEQYF.

The J gene is TRBJ2-3, the V gene TRBV25-1; D unresolved. This CDR3 is built from 13 residues. Germline loops: CDR1 MGHDK, CDR2 SYGVNS. The V end lost 3 bases, the J end lost 8 bases, and 12 bases lay between the germline ends. CDR3 sequence (DNA): TGTGCCAGCAGTGACCCATTGGGGTTTACGCAGTATTTT. Translated: CASSDPLGFTQYF.

V gene TRBV5-1 combines with J gene TRBJ2-2; 11 bases map to TRBD2. Germline-derived CDR1 and CDR2 are SGHRS and YFSETQ. This CDR3 is built from 15 residues. V shed 5 bases and J 4 bases; nucleotides not matched to a gene: 4. The CDR3 region is CASRLAGGGTGELFF. As DNA, the CDR3 is TGCGCCAGCAGGCTAGCGGGAGGTGGCACCGGGGAGCTGTTTTTT.

Written as DNA, the CDR3 is TGCAGCGTTGTGTTGGATGGCCGAGAGACCCAGTACTTC. This translates into CSVVLDGRETQYF. The V call is TRBV29-1, the J call TRBJ2-5; D not certain. V was clipped by 4 bases and J by 4 bases, with 13 bases between them. From germline, CDR1 is SQVTM and CDR2 ANQGSEA. CDR3 length: 13 residues.

V usage is TRBV7-6 and J usage is TRBJ2-1; D unresolved. This CDR3 has 14 amino acids. The germline gives CDR1 SGHVS, CDR2 FNYEAQ. The ends were cut back, 3 bases at V and 10 bases at J, with 16 bases in the middle. CDR3 protein: CASSFQDAGGEQFF. In DNA form, the CDR3 reads TGTGCCAGCAGCTTCCAGGACGCCGGTGGGGAGCAGTTCTTC.

The chain combines TRBV28 with TRBJ2-7; 11 bases match TRBD1. Trimming took 5 bases from V and 5 from J; bases not matched to a gene: 11. Germline values: CDR1 MDHEN, CDR2 SYDVKM. The CDR3 extends over 16 amino acids. CDR3 loop: CASSPAGTGGRHEQYF. DNA for the CDR3: TGTGCCAGCAGTCCGGCCGGGACAGGGGGTCGGCACGAGCAGTACTTC.

The chain couples TRBV19 to TRBJ2-3; no firm D call. CDR3 length: 13 residues. V lost 2 bases, J lost 2 bases, and 5 bases lay in between. Germline assignment: CDR1 LNHDA and CDR2 SQIVND (reference sequence). The CDR3 DNA reads as TGTGCCAGTAGTATAATACCCACAGATACGCAGTATTTT. This encodes CASSIIPTDTQYF. The full variable domain, rest sourced from reference TRBV19 and TRBJ2-3, is DGGITQSPKYLFRKEGQNVTLSCEQNLNHDAMYWYRQDPGQGLRLIYYSQIVNDFQKGDIAEGYSVSREKKESFPLTVTSAQKNPTAFYLCASSIIPTDTQYFGPGTRLTVL.

The chain is built from TRBV10-3 and TRBJ2-7; TRBD1 aligns across 8 bases. Unmatched junction bases numbered 3, after V lost 8 bases and J lost 0 bases. Germline loops: CDR1 ENHRY, CDR2 SYGVKD. The CDR3 extends over 13 amino acids. The CDR3 nucleotides read TGTGCCATCCGACAGGGGACCTCCTACGAGCAGTACTTC. It specifies CAIRQGTSYEQYF.

The chain carries TRBV2 and TRBJ1-4, with unresolved D. This CDR3 has 16 amino acids. Per germline, CDR1 SNHLY and CDR2 FYNNEI. CDR3 protein: CVQSAGGPSTNEKLFF. The CDR3, as DNA: TGTGTCCAGTCGGCGGGAGGGCCTTCAACTAATGAAAAACTGTTTTTT.

Details on this clone: Compared with germline, one end of the junction differs, possibly owing to a read error. In nucleotides, the CDR3 is TGTGCCAGCAGCCCCGGGACACTCTCAGGGGGGAACTTC. Amino acid sequence: CASSPGTLSGGNF. The genes are TRBV28 and TRBJ2-5; tentatively, D is TRBD1 (7 bases). CDR3 size: 13 residues. CDR1 is MDHEN and CDR2 is SYDVKM in the germline V gene.

V usage is TRBV27 and J usage is TRBJ2-4; 7 positions agree with TRBD1. CDR3 size: 14 residues. Germline V CDR1 and CDR2: MNHEY, SMNVEV (reference sequence). V was pared by 0 bases and J by 7 bases, with 3 bases of the junction left unmatched. CDR3 coding DNA: TGTGCCAGCAGTTTATCCGACAGGGCTAACATTCAGTACTTC. This translates into CASSLSDRANIQYF.

As regards this clone: Other DNA sequences in this specimen translate into the identical CDR3. The chain recombines TRBV5-1 with TRBJ1-1; 10 bases are shared with TRBD1. The CDR3 length is 14 residues. Per germline, CDR1 SGHRS and CDR2 YFSETQ. After removal of 3 bases from V and 2 bases from J, the junction contained 1 base not matched to a gene. In nucleotides, the CDR3 is TGCGCCAGCAGCTCGACAGGGGGCAACACTGAAGCTTTCTTT. This encodes CASSSTGGNTEAFF. The full variable domain, its missing parts supplied by reference TRBV5-1 and TRBJ1-1, is KAGVTQTPRYLIKTRGQQVTLSCSPISGHRSVSWYQQTPGQGLQFLFEYFSETQRNKGNFPGRFSGRQFSNSRSEMNVSTLELGDSALYLCASSSTGGNTEAFFGQGTRLTVV.

This sequence joins TRBV4-1 and TRBJ1-2, with TRBD1 as a possible D gene (5 bases). V shed 3 bases and J shed 8 bases, with 22 bases lying between them. Germline V gene data show CDR1 as MGHRA and CDR2 as YSYEKL. This CDR3 spans 16 amino acids. CDR3 in amino acids: CASSQVGQGKSKGYTF. The DNA of the CDR3 is TGCGCCAGCAGCCAGGTGGGTCAGGGCAAATCTAAGGGCTACACCTTC.

The genes are TRBV18 and TRBJ1-1; 11 nucleotides line up with TRBD1. The CDR3 spans 13 residues. The germline V gene encodes CDR1 KGHSH and CDR2 LQKENI. The trim removed 3 bases at V and 11 bases at J, leaving 5 bases unmatched. Written as DNA, the CDR3 is TGTGCCAGCTCACCCGGGACAGGGGGATATGCTTTCTTT. Its protein product is CASSPGTGGYAFF.

The CDR3 nucleotides read TGTGCCAGCAGCGCCGACAGGGGGGCGACCCAGTACTTC. Protein product: CASSADRGATQYF. The chain recombines TRBV13 with TRBJ2-5; TRBD1 agrees at 9 bases. The CDR3 runs to 13 residues. Germline lookup yields CDR1 PRHDT and CDR2 FYEKMQ (reference sequence). V gave up 5 bases and J gave up 7 bases; unmatched junction bases: 5. The whole variable domain, filled in from reference TRBV13 and TRBJ2-5, reads AAGVIQSPRHLIKEKRETATLKCYPIPRHDTVYWYQQGPGQDPQFLISFYEKMQSDKGSIPDRFSAQQFSDYHSELNMSSLELGDSALYFCASSADRGATQYFGPGTRLLVL.

V gene TRBV29-1 combines with J gene TRBJ2-5; 8 nucleotides line up with TRBD1. Germline CDR1 is SQVTM and CDR2 is ANQGSEA. The CDR3 contains 14 residues. J lost 7 bases, V lost 3 bases, and 10 bases had no gene match. Here the CDR3 DNA reads TGCAGCGTTGATGCCAGGGGGCAGAGCGGGACCCAGTACTTC. Amino acids: CSVDARGQSGTQYF.

The chain employs TRBV5-1 and TRBJ2-2, with D possibly matching TRBD2 (5 bases). Between the trimmed V and J ends, which lost 4 bases and 8 bases, there was a span of 24 bases. Germline-derived CDR1 and CDR2 are SGHRS and YFSETQ. The CDR3 contains 17 residues. The CDR3 region is CASSPVVAGGYKGELFF. CDR3 nucleotide sequence: TGCGCCAGCAGCCCAGTCGTGGCGGGCGGTTATAAAGGGGAGCTGTTTTTT.

V usage is TRBV4-2 and J usage is TRBJ2-7; possible D gene TRBD2, 6 bases. V was cut by 1 base and J by 5 bases, with 18 bases left in between. The CDR3 is 16 residues long. The germline CDR1 and CDR2 sequences are LGHNA and YNFKEQ. CDR3 in amino acids: CASSQVWETSKNEQYF. The CDR3 nucleotides read TGTGCCAGCAGCCAAGTTTGGGAGACTAGTAAAAACGAGCAGTACTTC.

J is TRBJ2-7 and V is TRBV5-6, with TRBD1 matching 9 bases. Germline CDR1 and CDR2: SGHDT and YYEEEE. Trimming removed 4 bases from V and 3 bases from J; junction bases left unmatched: 5. This CDR3 has 14 residues. The CDR3, as DNA: TGTGCCAGCAGCCGAGGGACAGGGTTCTACGAGCAGTACTTC. Translated, it gives CASSRGTGFYEQYF.